One and the same sample provided the 27 T cell receptor beta chains below, sequenced in a study of blood T cells in healthy people across ages. Together with a sample-barcoded 5' primer, a J-beta primer mix was included in a second PCR lasting about 7 to 12 cycles. TCRdb reanalysed the 5' RACE reads using MiXCR and keeps one entry per CDR3 protein. This table holds roughly 700,000 distinct CDR3 sequences, around 45% found once. The sample consisted of blood. The receptors derive from an older woman in good health.

The V call is TRBV28, the J call TRBJ1-1; 8 bases match TRBD1. The V segment lost 6 bases and the J segment 7 bases; nucleotides outside the gene matches: 16. The CDR3 length is 16 residues. Germline V gives CDR1 MDHEN, CDR2 SYDVKM. CDR3 coding DNA: TGTGCCAGCAGCCTCAACCCGACAGGGGAATTTATTGAAGCTTTCTTT. It encodes CASSLNPTGEFIEAFF.

The gene calls are TRBV20-1 and TRBJ2-5, with 11 bases matching TRBD2. The J call may be incorrect, as the DNA end agrees better with TRBJ2-7. The CDR3 length is 15 residues. From germline, CDR1 is DFQATT and CDR2 SNEGSKA (reference sequence). CDR3 sequence (DNA): TGCAGTGCTAGAGGGTGGGGGACTAGCGGTTACGAGCAGTACTTC. Its translation is CSARGWGTSGYEQYF.

The chain employs TRBV9 and TRBJ2-5, with 10 positions matching TRBD1. Looked up from germline, CDR1 is SGDLS and CDR2 is YYNGEE. J was trimmed by 5 bases and V by 3 bases; bases with no gene match: 7. The CDR3 is 15 amino acids. CDR3 sequence: CASSAPGQGFETQYF. CDR3 DNA sequence: TGTGCCAGCAGCGCCCCGGGACAGGGGTTCGAGACCCAGTACTTC.

The gene calls are TRBV6-1 and TRBJ2-7; D perhaps matches TRBD1 (6 bases). CDR3 length: 14 residues. Germline loops: CDR1 MNHNS, CDR2 SASEGT. The V and J ends lost 3 bases and 2 bases respectively, with 11 bases between them. The CDR3 DNA reads TGTGCCAGCAGTGACTCCAGGGGAGCCTACGAGCAGTACTTC. Its translation is CASSDSRGAYEQYF.

The table lists this clonotype with a few counts. The chain combines TRBV7-9 with TRBJ2-6; D might be TRBD1 or TRBD2, each matching 5 bases. V dropped 5 bases and J dropped 0 bases, with 11 bases sitting between them. The CDR3 spans 16 residues. Per the germline V gene, CDR1 is SEHNR and CDR2 is FQNEAQ (reference sequence). The CDR3 here is CASSRGTDSGANVLTF. The CDR3 DNA reads as TGTGCCAGCAGCCGAGGGACGGACTCTGGGGCCAACGTCCTGACTTTC. Full variable domain (rest looked up from reference TRBV7-9 and TRBJ2-6): DTGVSQNPRHKITKRGQNVTFRCDPISEHNRLYWYRQTLGQGPEFLTYFQNEAQLEKSRLLSDRFSAERPKGSFSTLEIQRTEQGDSAMYLCASSRGTDSGANVLTFGAGSRLTVL.

Only a few counts were recorded for this clonotype. V is TRBV20-1 and J is TRBJ2-7, with D possibly being TRBD1 or TRBD2 (5 bases each). Deletions cut 3 bases from V and 6 bases from J, with 15 bases between. This CDR3 region has 13 residues. The germline V gene encodes CDR1 DFQATT and CDR2 SNEGSKA (reference sequence). The CDR3 nucleotides read TGCAGTGCTAGCCGGGGACGCCGGGCCGAGCAGTACTTC. It yields the protein CSASRGRRAEQYF.

This chain connects TRBV7-6 to TRBJ2-3; 7 nucleotides align to TRBD2. The CDR3 sequence is 18 residues long. Germline V CDR1 and CDR2: SGHVS, FNYEAQ. V lost 1 base to trimming and J lost 2 bases; unmatched junction nucleotides: 12. CDR3 region: CASSLEVHGGRPTDTQYF. The CDR3 bases are TGTGCCAGCAGCTTAGAGGTGCATGGCGGGAGACCCACAGATACGCAGTATTTT.

This chain joins TRBV4-2 and TRBJ2-1; D is undetermined. The CDR3 loop spans 15 amino acids. Per the germline V gene, CDR1 is LGHNA and CDR2 is YNFKEQ. Trimming removed 0 bases from V and 5 bases from J, with 11 bases in between. The CDR3 loop is CASSQERPGDNEQFF. The DNA for the CDR3 is TGTGCCAGCAGCCAAGAGCGCCCCGGAGACAATGAGCAGTTCTTC.

The rearrangement links TRBV27 to TRBJ2-7, with 9 bases aligning to TRBD2. Germline CDR1 is MNHEY and CDR2 is SMNVEV (reference sequence). Unmatched junction bases numbered 15, after V lost 2 bases and J lost 7 bases. The CDR3 has 17 residues. In DNA, the CDR3 is TGTGCCAGCAGTTTACGGAGGTCTAGCGGGATCCACAATGAGCAGTACTTC. As protein: CASSLRRSSGIHNEQYF.

The chain joins TRBV28 to TRBJ2-7; 9 bases line up with TRBD2. CDR3 size: 15 residues. With 3 bases clipped from V and 3 bases from J, the junction kept 6 bases outside the gene matches. Per the germline V gene, CDR1 is MDHEN and CDR2 is SYDVKM. CDR3 loop: CASSFWAGGNYEQYF. The DNA of the CDR3 is TGTGCCAGCAGTTTTTGGGCGGGAGGGAACTACGAGCAGTACTTC.

This sequence joins TRBV10-3 and TRBJ2-1, with 7 bases matching TRBD2. V trimming: 2 bases; J trimming: 12 bases; junction bases outside the gene matches: 10. The CDR3 is 14 residues long. Looked up from germline, CDR1 is ENHRY and CDR2 is SYGVKD. The CDR3 nucleotides are TGTGCCATCAGTGAGCGGCGGGAGCCCCCCCTGCAGTTCTTC. Translated: CAISERREPPLQFF.

The J gene is TRBJ1-4, the V gene TRBV5-1; the match to TRBD1 covers 8 bases. V lost 4 bases to trimming and J lost 4 bases; unmatched junction nucleotides: 3. Germline CDR1 and CDR2: SGHRS and YFSETQ. This CDR3 comprises 14 residues. The CDR3 reads CASSDRGYNEKLFF. The CDR3 nucleotides read TGCGCCAGCAGCGACAGGGGATATAATGAAAAACTGTTTTTT.

The J gene is TRBJ1-2, the V gene TRBV27; D may be TRBD1 (5 bases). Germline loops: CDR1 MNHEY, CDR2 SMNVEV (reference sequence). This CDR3 is 13 amino acids long. The V gene lost 6 bases and the J gene lost 8 bases, with 16 bases spanning the gap. The chain's CDR3 is CASSLGSGYGYTF. DNA of the CDR3: TGTGCCAGCAGCCTGGGTTCAGGGTACGGCTACACCTTC.

This clonotype was counted between two and nine times. In nucleotides, the CDR3 is TGTGCCAGCAGTTTTTCGCTAGCGGGACTCTACGAGCAGTACTTC. Amino acid sequence: CASSFSLAGLYEQYF. The rearrangement links TRBV12-3 or TRBV12-4 to TRBJ2-5; TRBD2 matches at 9 bases. TRBJ2-7 matches the DNA end more closely, so the J call is doubtful. CDR3 length equals 15 residues.

The genes are TRBV30 and TRBJ2-3; 8 nucleotides agree with TRBD2. The CDR3 runs 13 residues. Germline CDR1 is GTSNPN and CDR2 is SVGIG (reference sequence). Trimming at V came to 0 bases and at J to 6 bases, leaving 2 bases not matched to a gene. The CDR3, as DNA: TGTGCCTGGAGTGTCGGGAGGGGGGATACGCAGTATTTT. Translation gives CAWSVGRGDTQYF.

The CDR3 region is CASSPGLAGDRQYF. The CDR3, as DNA: TGTGCCAGCAGCCCAGGACTAGCGGGAGACAGGCAGTATTTT. The gene calls are TRBV7-3 and TRBJ2-3, with TRBD2 identical over 13 bases. Trimming cost V 5 bases and J 11 bases; bases outside gene matches: 7. Germline CDR1 SGHTA, CDR2 FQGTGA. This CDR3 is built from 14 residues.

In this sample, this clonotype turned up many times. This chain joins TRBV28 and TRBJ2-3, with D tentatively TRBD1 (5 bases). This CDR3 has 12 residues. V lost 4 bases and J 6 bases, leaving 8 bases between the germline ends. Looked up from germline, CDR1 is MDHEN and CDR2 is SYDVKM. CDR3 coding DNA: TGTGCCAGCAGTTCTGGGGCGGATACGCAGTATTTT. It translates to CASSSGADTQYF.

The chain employs TRBV11-2 and TRBJ1-4; no definite D call. V was shortened by 3 bases and J by 8 bases, with 13 bases between the two germline ends. Germline values: CDR1 SGHAT, CDR2 FQNNGV. This CDR3 region has 14 residues. The CDR3, as DNA: TGTGCCAGCAGCTTGGGAATCAGAGGGGAAAAACTGTTTTTT. Its translation: CASSLGIRGEKLFF.

The V call is TRBV20-1, the J call TRBJ1-2; D unclear. Deletions cut 6 bases from V and 5 bases from J, with 19 bases between. The CDR3 has 14 residues. Germline V gene lookup returns CDR1 DFQATT and CDR2 SNEGSKA (reference sequence). The CDR3 is CSATIKFGGYGYTF. In DNA, the CDR3 is TGCAGTGCCACGATAAAGTTTGGAGGGTATGGCTACACCTTC.

This chain joins TRBV2 and TRBJ2-3, with D perhaps matching TRBD1 or TRBD2 (6 bases each). Trimming shortened V by 3 bases and J by 2 bases, and 9 bases separated the two germline ends. Germline-derived CDR1 and CDR2 are SNHLY and FYNNEI. This CDR3 spans 14 amino acids. The CDR3 bases are TGTGCCAGCAGTGATGGGGGGCCCACAGATACGCAGTATTTT. Translated, it gives CASSDGGPTDTQYF. The variable domain in full, with the rest retrieved from reference TRBV2 and TRBJ2-3, is EPEVTQTPSHQVTQMGQEVILRCVPISNHLYFYWYRQILGQKVEFLVSFYNNEISEKSEIFDDQFSVERPDGSNFTLKIRSTKLEDSAMYFCASSDGGPTDTQYFGPGTRLTVL.

The chain couples TRBV6-4 to TRBJ2-2, with 9 nucleotides matching TRBD2. Germline V gene lookup returns CDR1 MRHNA and CDR2 SNTAGT. Trimming removed 3 bases from V and 8 bases from J; junction bases left unmatched: 1. CDR3 length equals 13 residues. CDR3 in amino acids: CASSEAGGGELFF. As DNA, the CDR3 is TGTGCCAGCAGTGAAGCGGGAGGAGGGGAGCTGTTTTTT.

The chain has TRBV12-3 or TRBV12-4 and TRBJ1-1; 10 bases are a match to TRBD1. CDR3 size: 17 residues. V trimming: 5 bases; J trimming: 1 base; junction bases outside the gene matches: 10. The CDR3 region has the DNA TGTGCCAGCAGTCCCAGCCTGGGGACAGGGGCGAACACTGAAGCTTTCTTT. This codes for CASSPSLGTGANTEAFF.

V usage is TRBV4-3 and J usage is TRBJ1-5; D may be TRBD1 (5 bases). With 5 bases removed from V and 3 bases from J, the gap between germline ends came to 17 bases. This CDR3 contains 16 residues. Looked up from germline, CDR1 is LGHNA and CDR2 is YSLEER. CDR3 DNA sequence: TGCGCCAGCAGCATTGGGGCGGAGGTTTCCAATCAGCCCCAGCATTTT. Amino acids: CASSIGAEVSNQPQHF.

V is TRBV29-1 and J is TRBJ1-2; D is ambiguous. The CDR3 covers 14 residues. Germline V CDR1 and CDR2: SQVTM, ANQGSEA. The germline V and J ends were trimmed by 5 bases and 3 bases, with 16 bases remaining between them. The CDR3 here is CSVTNIGYDYGYTF. CDR3 sequence (DNA): TGCAGCGTTACAAATATTGGATACGACTATGGCTACACCTTC.

Only a few counts were recorded for this clonotype. The J gene is TRBJ2-1, the V gene TRBV7-2; D possibly corresponds to TRBD1 (6 bases). The V gene's germline CDR1 is SGHTA and CDR2 FQGNSA. The ends were cut back, 2 bases at V and 7 bases at J, with 12 bases in the middle. The length of the CDR3 is 14 residues. In DNA form, the CDR3 reads TGTGCCAGCAGCTTAAGAGGACAGAGGAATGAGCAGTTCTTC. Its translation: CASSLRGQRNEQFF. The whole variable domain, remainder taken from reference TRBV7-2 and TRBJ2-1, is GAGVSQSPSNKVTEKGKDVELRCDPISGHTALYWYRQSLGQGLEFLIYFQGNSAPDKSGLPSDRFSAERTGGSVSTLTIQRTQQEDSAVYLCASSLRGQRNEQFFGPGTRLTVL.

Ten or more counts support this clonotype. The chain is built from TRBV20-1 and TRBJ2-6; D gene ambiguous. The CDR3 length is 14 residues. Germline CDR1 is DFQATT and CDR2 is SNEGSKA (reference sequence). Trimming shortened V by 6 bases and J by 2 bases, and 11 bases separated the two germline ends. The CDR3 nucleotides read TGCAGTGCCCCCCAACAACCTGGGGCCAACGTCCTGACTTTC. This gives the protein CSAPQQPGANVLTF.

Regarding this clonotype: One end of the junction fails to match germline, which may point to a read error. The chain links TRBV27 to TRBJ2-1; tentative D call: TRBD2 (6 bases). CDR3 length: 16 residues. The germline gives CDR1 MNHEY, CDR2 SMNVEV (reference sequence). This CDR3 reads CASSPGTAGSYKEQFF. The CDR3 DNA reads as TGTGCCAGCAGCCCTGGGACGGCGGGATCCTACAAGGAGCAGTTCTTC.